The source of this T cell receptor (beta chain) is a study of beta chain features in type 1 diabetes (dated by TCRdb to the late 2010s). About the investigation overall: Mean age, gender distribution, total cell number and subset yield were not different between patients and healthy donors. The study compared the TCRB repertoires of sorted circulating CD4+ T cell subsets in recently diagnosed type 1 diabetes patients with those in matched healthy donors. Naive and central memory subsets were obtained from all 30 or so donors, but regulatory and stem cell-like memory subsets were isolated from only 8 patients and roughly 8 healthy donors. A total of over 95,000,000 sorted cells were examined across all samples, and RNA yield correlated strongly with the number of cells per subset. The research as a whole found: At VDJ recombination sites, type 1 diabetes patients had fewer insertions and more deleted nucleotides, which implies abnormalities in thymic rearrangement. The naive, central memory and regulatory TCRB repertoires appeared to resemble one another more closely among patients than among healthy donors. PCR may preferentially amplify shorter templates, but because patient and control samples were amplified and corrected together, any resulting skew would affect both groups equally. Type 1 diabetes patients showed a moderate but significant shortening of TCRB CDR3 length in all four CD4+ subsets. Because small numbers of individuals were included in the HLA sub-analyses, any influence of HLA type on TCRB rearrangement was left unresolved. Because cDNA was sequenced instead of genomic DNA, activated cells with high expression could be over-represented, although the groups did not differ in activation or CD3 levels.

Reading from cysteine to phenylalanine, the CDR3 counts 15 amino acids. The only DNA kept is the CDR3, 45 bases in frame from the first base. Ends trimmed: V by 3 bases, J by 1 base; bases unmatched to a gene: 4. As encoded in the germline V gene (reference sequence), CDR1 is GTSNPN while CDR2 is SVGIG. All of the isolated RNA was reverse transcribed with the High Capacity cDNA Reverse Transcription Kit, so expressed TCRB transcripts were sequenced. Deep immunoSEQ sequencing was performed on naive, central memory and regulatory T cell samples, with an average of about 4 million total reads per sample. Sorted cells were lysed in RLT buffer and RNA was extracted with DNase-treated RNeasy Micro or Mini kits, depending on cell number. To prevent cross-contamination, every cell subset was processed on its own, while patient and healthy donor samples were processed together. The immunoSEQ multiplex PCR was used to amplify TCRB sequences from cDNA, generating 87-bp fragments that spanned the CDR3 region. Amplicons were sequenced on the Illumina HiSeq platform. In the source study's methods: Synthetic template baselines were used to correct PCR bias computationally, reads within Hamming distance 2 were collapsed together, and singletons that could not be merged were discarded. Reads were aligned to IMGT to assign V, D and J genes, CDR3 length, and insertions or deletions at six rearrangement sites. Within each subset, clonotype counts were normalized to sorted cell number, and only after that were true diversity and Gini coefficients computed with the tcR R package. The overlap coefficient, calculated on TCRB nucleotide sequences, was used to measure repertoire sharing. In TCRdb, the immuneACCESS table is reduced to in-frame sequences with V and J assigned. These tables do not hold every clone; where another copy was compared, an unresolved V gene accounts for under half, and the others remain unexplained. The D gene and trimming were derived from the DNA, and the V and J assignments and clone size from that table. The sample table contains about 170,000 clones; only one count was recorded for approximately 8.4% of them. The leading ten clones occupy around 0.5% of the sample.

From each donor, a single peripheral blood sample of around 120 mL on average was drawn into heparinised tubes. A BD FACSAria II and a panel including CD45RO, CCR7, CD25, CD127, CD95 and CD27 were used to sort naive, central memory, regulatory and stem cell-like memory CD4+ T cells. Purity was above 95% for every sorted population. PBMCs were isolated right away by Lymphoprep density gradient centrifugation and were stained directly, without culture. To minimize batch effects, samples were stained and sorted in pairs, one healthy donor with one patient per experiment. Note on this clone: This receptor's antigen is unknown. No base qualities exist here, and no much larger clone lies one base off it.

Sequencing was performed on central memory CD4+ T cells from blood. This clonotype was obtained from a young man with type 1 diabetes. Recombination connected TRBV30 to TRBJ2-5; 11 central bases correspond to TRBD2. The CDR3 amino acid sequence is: CAWSHSGGAQETQYF. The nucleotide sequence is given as TGTGCCTGGAGCCATAGCGGGGGGGCCCAAGAGACCCAGTACTTC.